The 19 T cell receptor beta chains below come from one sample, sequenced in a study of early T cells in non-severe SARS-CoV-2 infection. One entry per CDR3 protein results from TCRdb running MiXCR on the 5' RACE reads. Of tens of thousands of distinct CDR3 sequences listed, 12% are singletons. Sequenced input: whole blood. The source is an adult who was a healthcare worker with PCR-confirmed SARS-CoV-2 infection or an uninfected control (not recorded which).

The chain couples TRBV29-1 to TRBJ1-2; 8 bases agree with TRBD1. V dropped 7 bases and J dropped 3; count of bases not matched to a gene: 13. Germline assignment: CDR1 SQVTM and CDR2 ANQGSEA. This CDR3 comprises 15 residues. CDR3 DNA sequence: TGCAGCGCCGTGAGGGGGGCAGGGGGCTACTATGGCTACACCTTC. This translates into CSAVRGAGGYYGYTF.

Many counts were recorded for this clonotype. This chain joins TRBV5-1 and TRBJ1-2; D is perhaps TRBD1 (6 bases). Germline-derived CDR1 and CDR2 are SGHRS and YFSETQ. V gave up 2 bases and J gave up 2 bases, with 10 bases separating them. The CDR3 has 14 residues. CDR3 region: CASSLGGENYGYTF. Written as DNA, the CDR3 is TGCGCCAGCAGCTTAGGGGGAGAGAACTATGGCTACACCTTC.

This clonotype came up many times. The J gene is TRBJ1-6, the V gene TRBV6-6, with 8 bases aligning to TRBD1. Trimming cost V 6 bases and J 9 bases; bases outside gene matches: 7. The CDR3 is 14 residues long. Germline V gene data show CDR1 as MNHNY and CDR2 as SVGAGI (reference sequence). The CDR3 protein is CASSPTGGTSPLHF. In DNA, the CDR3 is TGTGCCAGCAGCCCCACAGGGGGTACTTCACCCCTCCACTTT.

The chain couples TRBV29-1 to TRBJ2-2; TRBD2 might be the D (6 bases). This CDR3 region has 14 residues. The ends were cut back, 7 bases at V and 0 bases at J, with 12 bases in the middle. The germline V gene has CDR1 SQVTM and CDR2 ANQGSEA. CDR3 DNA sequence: TGCAGCGCCCCGGGGGTCGCGAACACCGGGGAGCTGTTTTTT. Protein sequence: CSAPGVANTGELFF.

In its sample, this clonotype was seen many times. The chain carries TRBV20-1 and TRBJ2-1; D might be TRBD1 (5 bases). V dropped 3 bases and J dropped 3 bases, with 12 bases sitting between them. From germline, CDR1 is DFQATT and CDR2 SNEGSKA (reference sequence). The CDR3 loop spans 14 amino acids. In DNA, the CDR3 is TGCAGTGCTAGCGGCAGGGAAATCTACAATGAGCAGTTCTTC. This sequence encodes CSASGREIYNEQFF.

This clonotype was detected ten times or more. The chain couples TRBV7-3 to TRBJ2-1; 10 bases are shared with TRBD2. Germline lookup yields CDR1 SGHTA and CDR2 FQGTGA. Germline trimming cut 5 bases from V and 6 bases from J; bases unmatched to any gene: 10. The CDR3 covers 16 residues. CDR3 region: CASSGGSGRSGNEQFF. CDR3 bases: TGTGCCAGCAGCGGGGGTAGCGGGAGGTCCGGCAATGAGCAGTTCTTC. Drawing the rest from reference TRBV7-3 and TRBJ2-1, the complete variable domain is GAGVSQTPSNKVTEKGKYVELRCDPISGHTALYWYRQSLGQGPEFLIYFQGTGAADDSGLPNDRFFAVRPEGSVSTLKIQRTERGDSAVYLCASSGGSGRSGNEQFFGPGTRLTVL.

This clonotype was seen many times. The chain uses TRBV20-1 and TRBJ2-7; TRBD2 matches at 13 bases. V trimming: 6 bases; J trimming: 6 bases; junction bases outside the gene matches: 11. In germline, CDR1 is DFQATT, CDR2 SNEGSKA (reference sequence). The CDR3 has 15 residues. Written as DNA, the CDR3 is TGCAGTGCCGCCGGACTAGCGGGAGATATTAGCGAGCAGTACTTC. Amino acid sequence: CSAAGLAGDISEQYF.

CDR3 protein: CASGARETQYF. DNA for the CDR3: TGTGCCAGCGGGGCGAGGGAGACCCAGTACTTC. The chain combines TRBV28 with TRBJ2-5; a possible D gene is TRBD1 (5 bases). CDR1 is MDHEN and CDR2 is SYDVKM in the germline V gene. V was trimmed by 8 bases and J by 5 bases, leaving 9 bases between them. The length of the CDR3 is 11 residues. Full variable domain (remainder filled in from reference TRBV28 and TRBJ2-5): DVKVTQSSRYLVKRTGEKVFLECVQDMDHENMFWYRQDPGLGLRLIYFSYDVKMKEKGDIPEGYSVSREKKERFSLILESASTNQTSMYLCASGARETQYFGPGTRLLVL.

CDR3 sequence reads: CASSLVTGRPREDTQYF. The CDR3 coding sequence is TGTGCCAGCAGCTTAGTTACGGGAAGGCCTCGGGAAGATACGCAGTATTTT. The rearrangement joins TRBV7-6 to TRBJ2-3; possible D gene TRBD2, 5 bases. Trimming left V 1 base short and J 5 bases short, with 19 bases between. This CDR3 is 17 amino acids long. In germline, CDR1 is SGHVS, CDR2 FNYEAQ.

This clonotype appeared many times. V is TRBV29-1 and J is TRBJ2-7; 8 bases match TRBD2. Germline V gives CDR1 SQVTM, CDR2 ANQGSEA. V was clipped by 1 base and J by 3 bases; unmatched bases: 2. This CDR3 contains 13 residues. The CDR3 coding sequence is TGCAGCGTTGAAGGTAGCGGGATCTACGAGCAGTACTTC. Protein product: CSVEGSGIYEQYF.

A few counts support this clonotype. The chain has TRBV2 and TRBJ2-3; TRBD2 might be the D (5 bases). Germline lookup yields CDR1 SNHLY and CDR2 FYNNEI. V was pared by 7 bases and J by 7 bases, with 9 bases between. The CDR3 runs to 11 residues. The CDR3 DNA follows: TGTGCCAGCATCGGGGATTATACGCAGTATTTT. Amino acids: CASIGDYTQYF. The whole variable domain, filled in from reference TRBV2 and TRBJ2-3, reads EPEVTQTPSHQVTQMGQEVILRCVPISNHLYFYWYRQILGQKVEFLVSFYNNEISEKSEIFDDQFSVERPDGSNFTLKIRSTKLEDSAMYFCASIGDYTQYFGPGTRLTVL.

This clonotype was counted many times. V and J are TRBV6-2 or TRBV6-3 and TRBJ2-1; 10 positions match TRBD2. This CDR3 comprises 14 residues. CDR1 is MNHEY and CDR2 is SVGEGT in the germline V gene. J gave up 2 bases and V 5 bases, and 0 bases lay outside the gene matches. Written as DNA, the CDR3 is TGTGCCAGCAGTGGACTAGCGGCCTACAATGAGCAGTTCTTC. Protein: CASSGLAAYNEQFF.

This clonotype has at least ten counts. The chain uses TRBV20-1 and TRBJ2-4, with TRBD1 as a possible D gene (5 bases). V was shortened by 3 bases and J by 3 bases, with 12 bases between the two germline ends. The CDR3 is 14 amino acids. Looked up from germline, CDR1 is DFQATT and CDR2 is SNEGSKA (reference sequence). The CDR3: CSARDTWDKNIQYF. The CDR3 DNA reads TGCAGTGCTAGGGACACTTGGGACAAAAACATTCAGTACTTC.

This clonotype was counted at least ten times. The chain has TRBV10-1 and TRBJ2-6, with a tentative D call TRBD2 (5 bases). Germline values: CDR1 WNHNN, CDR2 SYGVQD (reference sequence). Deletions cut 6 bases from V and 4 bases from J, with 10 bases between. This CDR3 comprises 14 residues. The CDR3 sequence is CASSPGSGANVLTF. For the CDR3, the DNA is TGCGCCAGCAGCCCGGGATCCGGGGCCAACGTCCTGACTTTC.

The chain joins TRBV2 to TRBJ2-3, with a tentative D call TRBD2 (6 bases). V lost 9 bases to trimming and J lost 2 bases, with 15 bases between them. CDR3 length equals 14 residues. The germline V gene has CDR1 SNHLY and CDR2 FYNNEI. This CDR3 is CASQVRGTTDTQYF. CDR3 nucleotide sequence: TGTGCCAGTCAAGTTCGGGGGACCACAGATACGCAGTATTTT.

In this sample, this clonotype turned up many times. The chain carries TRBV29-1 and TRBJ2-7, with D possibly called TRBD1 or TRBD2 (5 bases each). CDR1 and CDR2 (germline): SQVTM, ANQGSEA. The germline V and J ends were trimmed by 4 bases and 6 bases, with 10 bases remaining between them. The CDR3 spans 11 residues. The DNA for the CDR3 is TGCAGCGTTGCCCCAGGGACCGAGCAGTACTTC. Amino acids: CSVAPGTEQYF.

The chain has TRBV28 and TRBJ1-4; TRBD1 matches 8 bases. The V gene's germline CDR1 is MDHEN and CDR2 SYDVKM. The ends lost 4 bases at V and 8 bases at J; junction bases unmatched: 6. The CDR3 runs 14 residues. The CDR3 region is CASSYRQGREKLFF. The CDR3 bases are TGTGCCAGCAGTTACCGACAGGGGAGGGAAAAACTGTTTTTT. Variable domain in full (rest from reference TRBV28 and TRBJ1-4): DVKVTQSSRYLVKRTGEKVFLECVQDMDHENMFWYRQDPGLGLRLIYFSYDVKMKEKGDIPEGYSVSREKKERFSLILESASTNQTSMYLCASSYRQGREKLFFGSGTQLSVL.

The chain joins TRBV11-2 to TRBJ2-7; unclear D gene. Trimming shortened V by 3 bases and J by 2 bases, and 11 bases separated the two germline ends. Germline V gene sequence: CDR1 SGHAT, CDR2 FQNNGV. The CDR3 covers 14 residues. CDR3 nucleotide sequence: TGTGCCAGCAGCTTCATAACACCTCCCTACGAGCAGTACTTC. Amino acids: CASSFITPPYEQYF.

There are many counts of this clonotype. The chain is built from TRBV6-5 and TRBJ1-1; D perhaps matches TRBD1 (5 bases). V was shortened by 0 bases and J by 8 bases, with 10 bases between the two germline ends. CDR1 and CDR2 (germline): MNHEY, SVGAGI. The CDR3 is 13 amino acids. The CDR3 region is CASSYSRGTEAFF. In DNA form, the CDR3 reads TGTGCCAGCAGTTACTCGAGAGGGACCGAAGCTTTCTTT.